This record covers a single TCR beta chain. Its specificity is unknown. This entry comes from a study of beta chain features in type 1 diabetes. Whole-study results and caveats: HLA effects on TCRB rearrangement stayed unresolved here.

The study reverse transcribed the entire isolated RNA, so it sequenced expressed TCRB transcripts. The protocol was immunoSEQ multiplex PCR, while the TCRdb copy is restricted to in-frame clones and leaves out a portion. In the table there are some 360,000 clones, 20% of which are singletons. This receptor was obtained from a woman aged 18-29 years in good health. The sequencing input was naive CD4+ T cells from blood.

CDR3 nucleotides: TGTGCCAGCAGACTCACCGAGGCCGCAGATACGCAGTATTTT. Protein: CASRLTEAADTQYF. This chain links TRBV7-2 with TRBJ2-3; unclear D gene. The germline V gene encodes CDR1 SGHTA and CDR2 FQGNSA. Trimming stripped 6 bases from V and 4 bases from J, with 14 bases between. The CDR3 sequence is 14 residues long.